Listed here are 24 T cell receptor beta chains from one sample, sequenced in a study of T-cell memory formation after mild COVID-19. Each CDR3 protein is one row after TCRdb ran MiXCR on the 5' RACE reads. Among approximately 570,000 distinct CDR3 sequences listed, roughly 18% were seen once. The sequencing sample was made of PBMCs or a T cell subset sorted from them (not recorded which). These receptors were obtained from an adult woman who had mild COVID-19 (a few samples of this study predate the infection). Cell type and time point are not known.

This clonotype was seen more than once but under ten times. The chain carries TRBV14 and TRBJ1-2; D not certain. CDR3 length: 12 residues. V was trimmed by 2 bases and J by 4 bases, leaving 5 bases between them. Germline CDR1 SGHDN, CDR2 FVKESK. The CDR3 sequence is CASSQLPYGYTF. The CDR3 coding sequence is TGTGCCAGCAGCCAACTACCCTATGGCTACACCTTC.

This clonotype was counted between two and nine times. The chain couples TRBV9 to TRBJ1-1, with D possibly matching TRBD1 (5 bases). The length of the CDR3 is 15 residues. The germline V gene has CDR1 SGDLS and CDR2 YYNGEE. V shed 3 bases and J shed 4 bases, with 16 bases lying between them. This CDR3 reads CASSAETWDGTEAFF. The CDR3 nucleotides read TGTGCCAGCAGCGCCGAGACTTGGGACGGCACTGAAGCTTTCTTT. Complete variable domain (other parts from reference TRBV9 and TRBJ1-1): DSGVTQTPKHLITATGQRVTLRCSPRSGDLSVYWYQQSLDQGLQFLIQYYNGEERAKGNILERFSAQQFPDLHSELNLSSLELGDSALYFCASSAETWDGTEAFFGQGTRLTVV.

This clonotype was detected many times. CDR3 sequence reads: CASSQTGQGRRNIQYF. DNA of the CDR3: TGCGCCAGCAGCCAAACCGGACAGGGGCGAAGGAACATTCAGTACTTC. The genes are TRBV4-3 and TRBJ2-4; 9 nucleotides agree with TRBD1. The CDR3 consists of 16 residues. Per germline, CDR1 LGHNA and CDR2 YSLEER. V shed 2 bases, J shed 7 bases, and the junction held 9 bases outside the gene matches.

This clonotype has more than one count but fewer than ten. The V call is TRBV19, the J call TRBJ2-4; TRBD2 is a possible D gene (6 bases). CDR1 is LNHDA, CDR2 SQIVND, per germline (reference sequence). V dropped 6 bases and J dropped 9 bases, with 15 bases sitting between them. The CDR3 consists of 13 residues. The CDR3 bases are TGTGCCAGTAGCAACTTCGGGGGAGGCATTCAGTACTTC. It translates to CASSNFGGGIQYF.

In this sample, this clonotype turned up a few times. V and J are TRBV19 and TRBJ2-5; 11 positions agree with TRBD2. Germline V CDR1 and CDR2: LNHDA, SQIVND (reference sequence). CDR3 length: 14 residues. The junction had 8 bases not matched to a gene; V was cut back by 7 bases and J by 7 bases. CDR3 region: CASMTTSGSGTQYF. The CDR3 DNA sequence: TGTGCCAGTATGACAACTAGCGGGAGTGGGACCCAGTACTTC.

A few counts support this clonotype. The V call is TRBV12-3 or TRBV12-4, the J call TRBJ2-2; 9 bases match TRBD1. J was trimmed by 2 bases and V by 6 bases; bases with no gene match: 7. The CDR3 length is 16 residues. CDR3: CASRRTGDANTGELFF. The CDR3 coding sequence is TGTGCCAGCAGAAGGACAGGGGACGCAAACACCGGGGAGCTGTTTTTT.

This clonotype came up a few times. Here the CDR3 reads CASSEGDRLYEQYF. CDR3 coding DNA: TGTGCCAGCAGCGAAGGGGACCGCCTTTACGAGCAGTACTTC. This chain connects TRBV9 to TRBJ2-7, with D perhaps matching TRBD1 or TRBD2 (5 bases each). V was shortened by 3 bases and J by 4 bases, with 14 bases between the two germline ends. The CDR3 sequence is 14 residues long. The germline gives CDR1 SGDLS, CDR2 YYNGEE. The whole variable domain, filled in from reference TRBV9 and TRBJ2-7, reads DSGVTQTPKHLITATGQRVTLRCSPRSGDLSVYWYQQSLDQGLQFLIQYYNGEERAKGNILERFSAQQFPDLHSELNLSSLELGDSALYFCASSEGDRLYEQYFGPGTRLTVT.

The rearrangement joins TRBV19 to TRBJ2-4; 12 bases match TRBD1. The germline V gene has CDR1 LNHDA and CDR2 SQIVND (reference sequence). This CDR3 spans 16 amino acids. The V gene end was trimmed by 5 bases and the J gene end by 6 bases; junction bases not matched to a gene: 8. The CDR3 region is CASSPRTGQGANIQYF. The CDR3 DNA reads as TGTGCCAGTAGTCCCCGGACGGGACAGGGGGCAAACATTCAGTACTTC.

The chain links TRBV3-1 to TRBJ2-7, with 10 bases aligning to TRBD2. V was clipped by 0 bases and J by 0 bases; unmatched bases: 8. The CDR3 has 18 residues. Germline V lookup: CDR1 LGHDT, CDR2 YNNKEL (reference sequence). The chain's CDR3 is CASSQDRRTSGISYEQYF. CDR3 nucleotides: TGTGCCAGCAGCCAAGATCGCAGGACTAGCGGTATCTCCTACGAGCAGTACTTC.

CDR3 sequence reads: CASTSDRGEAEAFF. As DNA, the CDR3 is TGTGCCAGCACTTCGGACAGGGGGGAAGCTGAAGCTTTCTTT. The J gene is TRBJ1-1, the V gene TRBV27, with TRBD1 identical over 10 bases. The CDR3 totals 14 residues. Per the germline V gene, CDR1 is MNHEY and CDR2 is SMNVEV (reference sequence). The ends lost 7 bases at V and 6 bases at J; junction bases unmatched: 8.

The chain links TRBV12-3 or TRBV12-4 to TRBJ2-2; D might be TRBD1 or TRBD2, each matching 5 bases. V was cut by 3 bases and J by 7 bases, with 15 bases left in between. CDR3 length: 15 amino acids. CDR3 loop: CASSFGTGSFGELFF. DNA of the CDR3: TGTGCCAGCAGTTTCGGGACGGGTAGTTTCGGGGAGCTGTTTTTT.

This chain joins TRBV5-1 and TRBJ2-5, with 8 bases matching TRBD2. This CDR3 comprises 14 residues. The germline CDR1 and CDR2 sequences are SGHRS and YFSETQ. The V segment lost 4 bases and the J segment 4 bases; nucleotides outside the gene matches: 6. Written as DNA, the CDR3 is TGCGCCAGCAGCATTAGCGGGGTGAGAGAGACCCAGTACTTC. Its translation: CASSISGVRETQYF.

In this sample, this clonotype turned up a few times. The chain combines TRBV12-3 or TRBV12-4 with TRBJ1-1; 10 nucleotides align to TRBD1. The CDR3 is 13 residues long. The trim removed 10 bases at V and 3 bases at J, leaving 5 bases unmatched. The CDR3 protein is CATATGGDTEAFF. Here the CDR3 DNA reads TGTGCCACCGCGACAGGGGGCGACACTGAAGCTTTCTTT.

V and J are TRBV2 and TRBJ1-6, with TRBD1 as a possible D gene (5 bases). The germline gives CDR1 SNHLY, CDR2 FYNNEI. CDR3 length: 16 residues. The V end lost 7 bases, the J end lost 4 bases, and 17 bases lay between the germline ends. As DNA, the CDR3 is TGTGCCAGCAATACAGGAGGGTCGTCGTATAATTCACCCCTCCACTTT. Protein: CASNTGGSSYNSPLHF. The full variable domain, in which reference TRBV2 and TRBJ1-6 provide the parts outside the CDR3, is EPEVTQTPSHQVTQMGQEVILRCVPISNHLYFYWYRQILGQKVEFLVSFYNNEISEKSEIFDDQFSVERPDGSNFTLKIRSTKLEDSAMYFCASNTGGSSYNSPLHFGNGTRLTVT.

The CDR3 spells CATSDPGLAGSYNEQFF. For the CDR3, the DNA is TGTGCCACCAGTGACCCTGGACTAGCGGGATCCTACAATGAGCAGTTCTTC. The chain links TRBV24-1 to TRBJ2-1; 12 nucleotides line up with TRBD2. The J segment lost 1 base and the V segment lost 4 bases, leaving 4 bases of the junction unmatched. Germline V gene lookup returns CDR1 KGHDR and CDR2 SFDVKD. CDR3 size: 17 residues.

This clonotype showed up just a few times. J is TRBJ1-2 and V is TRBV5-5; D is ambiguous. The CDR3 has 14 residues. The V end lost 4 bases, the J end lost 5 bases, and 15 bases lay between the germline ends. Germline CDR1 and CDR2: SGHKS and YYEKEE (reference sequence). CDR3 in DNA: TGTGCCAGCAGCACAGAGGGATTTGAATATGGCTACACCTTC. Encoded protein: CASSTEGFEYGYTF.

This chain connects TRBV5-1 to TRBJ1-2; D call uncertain. V dropped 7 bases and J dropped 0 bases, with 10 bases sitting between them. From germline, CDR1 is SGHRS and CDR2 YFSETQ. The CDR3 runs 13 residues. The CDR3 DNA sequence: TGCGCCAGCTCCGGGAAATCTAACTATGGCTACACCTTC. Its translation is CASSGKSNYGYTF.

This clonotype came up a few times. V is TRBV12-3 or TRBV12-4 and J is TRBJ1-4, with D possibly matching TRBD1 (6 bases). The CDR3 extends over 14 amino acids. V dropped 3 bases and J dropped 6 bases, with 11 bases sitting between them. CDR3 bases: TGTGCCAGCAGTTTTCGACAGGCCTATGAAAAACTGTTTTTT. Its translation is CASSFRQAYEKLFF.

This clonotype was seen only a few times. V usage is TRBV24-1 and J usage is TRBJ2-2, with a weak D call TRBD1 (6 bases). The CDR3 is 16 residues long. Germline CDR1 KGHDR, CDR2 SFDVKD. The germline V and J ends were trimmed by 3 bases and 3 bases, with 13 bases remaining between them. The CDR3 sequence is CATSDPRTAHTGELFF. The CDR3 DNA sequence: TGTGCCACCAGTGATCCCAGGACAGCCCACACCGGGGAGCTGTTTTTT.

The rearrangement uses TRBV7-3 and TRBJ2-2; 8 bases fit TRBD2. J gave up 4 bases and V 4 bases, and 11 bases lay outside the gene matches. Germline loops: CDR1 SGHTA, CDR2 FQGTGA. The CDR3 sequence is 17 residues long. CDR3 amino acids: CASSSSLAGGTTGELFF. The CDR3 coding sequence is TGTGCCAGCAGCTCCAGTTTGGCGGGGGGCACCACCGGGGAGCTGTTTTTT.

Concerning this clonotype itself: One end of the junction is discordant with germline, which a read error may explain. The genes are TRBV29-1 and TRBJ2-1; D gene unclear. Germline V CDR1 and CDR2: SQVTM, ANQGSEA. The CDR3 totals 10 residues. This chain's CDR3 is CSVEGDEQFF. The CDR3 coding sequence is TGCAGCGTGGAAGGCGATGAGCAGTTCTTC.

This clonotype was seen a handful of times. This chain uses TRBV7-9 with TRBJ2-2; 9 nucleotides align to TRBD1. With V trimmed by 6 bases and J by 3 bases, 8 bases remained unmatched. The germline V gene encodes CDR1 SEHNR and CDR2 FQNEAQ (reference sequence). This CDR3 contains 16 residues. The CDR3 reads CASSFYRDRDTGELFF. The CDR3 nucleotides read TGTGCCAGCAGTTTTTACCGGGACAGGGACACCGGGGAGCTGTTTTTT.

This chain links TRBV20-1 with TRBJ2-3, with 14 nucleotides matching TRBD2. The V segment lost 6 bases and the J segment 5 bases; nucleotides outside the gene matches: 7. CDR3 length: 15 amino acids. The germline V gene encodes CDR1 DFQATT and CDR2 SNEGSKA (reference sequence). DNA of the CDR3: TGCAGTGCAACCTCGGGACTAGCGGGAGTAGATACGCAGTATTTT. It translates to CSATSGLAGVDTQYF.

Concerning this clonotype: The germline gene is not matched at one end of the junction; a read error may be the cause. The chain has TRBV7-2 and TRBJ2-2; 9 nucleotides align to TRBD1. This CDR3 has 14 amino acids. Germline V lookup: CDR1 SGHTA, CDR2 FQGNSA. The DNA of the CDR3 is TGTGCCAGCAGCTTTACAGGGGGCACCGGGGAGCTGCTTTTT. Protein product: CASSFTGGTGELLF.